The 27 T cell receptor beta chains below were found in one sample sequenced in a study of low-dose radiotherapy and immunotherapy resistance in tumors. Covering alpha and beta chains, TRAV- and TRBV-specific primers were used for the first-strand cDNA. The authors ran around 18 PCR cycles to amplify TCRs with a constant-region primer and V-primer adapter. MiXCR, run by TCRdb on the reads, gives a single entry per CDR3 protein. In the table there are under 90,000 distinct CDR3 sequences, roughly a sixth of which are singletons. The time point here: before trial treatment. The source material was PBMCs, sampled before treatment. The receptors were gathered from a male donor with prostate cancer.

This clonotype was picked up many times. V usage is TRBV5-1 and J usage is TRBJ2-7; 11 bases are a match to TRBD1. This CDR3 is built from 14 residues. CDR1 and CDR2 (germline): SGHRS, YFSETQ. V trimming: 3 bases; J trimming: 5 bases; junction bases outside the gene matches: 4. CDR3 in amino acids: CASSYGQGADEQYF. Written as DNA, the CDR3 is TGCGCCAGCAGCTACGGACAGGGGGCTGACGAGCAGTACTTC.

Regarding this clonotype: The DNA is omitted, as the CDR3 cannot be located on it reliably, and the CDR3 follows TCRdb's listing. The chain joins TRBV23-1 to TRBJ2-2; no check of the table's D call, TRBD2, against the DNA was made. TRBV23-1 is known as an ORF, though its function is uncertain. The CDR3 length equals 18 residues, ends included. CDR3 amino acids: CASSGRTSGGGTGELFFF.

This clonotype was seen only once. A far larger clone is one nucleotide away, so this likely arose from a read error. The V call is TRBV6-5, the J call TRBJ1-4; the match to TRBD1 covers 9 bases. CDR1 is MNHEY and CDR2 is SVGAGI in the germline V gene. There are 15 residues in the CDR3. CDR3 sequence: CASSALGTGNEKMFF. The CDR3 nucleotides read TGTGCCAGCAGTGCTCTCGGGACAGGGAATGAAAAAATGTTTTTT.

V gene TRBV5-1 combines with J gene TRBJ1-2, with 7 nucleotides matching TRBD1. Germline trimming cut 1 base from V and 0 bases from J; bases unmatched to any gene: 6. The length of the CDR3 is 16 residues. Germline CDR1 SGHRS, CDR2 YFSETQ. The CDR3 protein is CASSLTPTGTNYGYTF. CDR3 in DNA: TGCGCCAGCAGCTTGACCCCGACAGGGACTAACTATGGCTACACCTTC.

As regards this clonotype: A single base is all that separates this from a far larger clone, so a read error is likely. The chain uses TRBV19 and TRBJ1-5, with a possible D match to TRBD1 (5 bases). The germline CDR1 and CDR2 sequences are LNHDA and SQIVND (reference sequence). The CDR3 sequence is 17 residues long. This chain's CDR3 is CASSLAPQGAENQHQHF. CDR3 coding DNA: TGTGCCAGCAGCTTAGCCCCCCAAGGGGCGGAGAATCAGCACCAGCATTTT.

This clonotype came up many times. V usage is TRBV7-9 and J usage is TRBJ1-3; D gene unclear. CDR3 length: 14 residues. V gave up 5 bases and J gave up 1 base, with 9 bases separating them. Germline loops: CDR1 SEHNR, CDR2 FQNEAQ (reference sequence). The chain's CDR3 is CASSMLNSGNTIYF. CDR3 DNA: TGTGCCAGCAGCATGCTAAATTCTGGAAACACCATATATTTT.

This clonotype was observed a single time. It differs at one base from a far larger clone, so likely a read error. The V call is TRBV5-3, the J call TRBJ2-2; 9 nucleotides align to TRBD2. TRBV5-3 belongs to the ORF category, with a function that is uncertain. J was trimmed by 4 bases and V by 8 bases; bases with no gene match: 12. CDR3 size: 16 residues. The CDR3 is CASGPTRGGATGELFF. CDR3 nucleotides: TGTGCCAGCGGCCCCACTCGCGGGGGGGCCACCGGGGAGCTGTTTTTT.

This clonotype was seen ten or more times. J is TRBJ2-4 and V is TRBV7-2; D is possibly TRBD1 or TRBD2 (5 bases each). The germline V and J ends were trimmed by 5 bases and 8 bases, with 16 bases remaining between them. The CDR3 has 14 residues. Germline V gene data show CDR1 as SGHTA and CDR2 as FQGNSA. CDR3 region: CASSDSGLGDIQYF. DNA for the CDR3: TGTGCCAGCAGCGATTCGGGTTTGGGGGACATTCAGTACTTC.

The chain employs TRBV12-3 or TRBV12-4 and TRBJ1-2, with 7 positions matching TRBD1. This CDR3 comprises 16 residues. The junction had 17 bases not matched to a gene; V was cut back by 6 bases and J by 7 bases. For the CDR3, the DNA is TGTGCCAGCAGCCTTACGGGAGGGGGCCGTGGCTCTGGCTACACCTTC. Residues: CASSLTGGGRGSGYTF.

This clonotype was counted at least ten times. The rearrangement uses TRBV7-9 and TRBJ2-5, with D unresolved. This CDR3 spans 12 amino acids. Germline CDR1 is SEHNR and CDR2 is FQNEAQ (reference sequence). Trimming took 3 bases from V and 3 from J, leaving 5 bases between them. CDR3 loop: CASSFYEETQYF. CDR3 coding DNA: TGTGCCAGCAGCTTTTATGAAGAGACCCAGTACTTC.

There are many counts of this clonotype. This chain uses TRBV20-1 with TRBJ1-2, with no clear D. Trimming pared 2 bases from V and 8 bases from J, leaving 3 bases between. Germline CDR1 is DFQATT and CDR2 is SNEGSKA (reference sequence). The CDR3 sequence is 9 residues long. The CDR3 DNA follows: TGCAGTGCTAGATTGGGCTACACCTTC. Protein sequence: CSARLGYTF.

In its sample, this clonotype was seen many times. The chain links TRBV7-9 to TRBJ1-1; the D is unclear. Germline V gene lookup returns CDR1 SEHNR and CDR2 FQNEAQ (reference sequence). This CDR3 has 13 amino acids. CDR3 sequence (DNA): TGTGTCAACGCGGAGCCTAAGGACACTGAAGCTTTCTTT. This gives the protein CVNAEPKDTEAFF. The entire variable domain, with the rest obtained from reference TRBV7-9 and TRBJ1-1, is as follows: DTGVSQNPRHKITKRGQNVTFRCDPISEHNRLYWYRQTLGQGPEFLTYFQNEAQLEKSRLLSDRFSAERPKGSFSTLEIQRTEQGDSAMYLCVNAEPKDTEAFFGQGTRLTVV.

This clonotype has ten or more counts. This chain links TRBV7-2 with TRBJ2-7; 9 bases match TRBD2. CDR1 and CDR2 from the germline V gene are SGHTA and FQGNSA. The CDR3 runs 16 residues. Unmatched junction bases numbered 12, after V lost 6 bases and J lost 3 bases. The CDR3 reads CASRPTLAGSNYEQYF. CDR3 coding DNA: TGTGCCAGCAGGCCCACCCTAGCGGGGTCTAACTACGAGCAGTACTTC.

The CDR3, as DNA: TGTGCCAGCAGCCCCGGCGGGACACTCTCCTACGAGCAGTACTTC. Its translation is CASSPGGTLSYEQYF. The rearrangement uses TRBV5-4 and TRBJ2-7; D is tentatively TRBD1 or TRBD2 (6 bases each). Looked up from germline, CDR1 is SGHNT and CDR2 is YYREEE (reference sequence). The V and J ends lost 4 bases and 0 bases respectively, with 14 bases between them. The CDR3 spans 15 residues.

This clonotype occurred a few times. The V call is TRBV10-3, the J call TRBJ2-5; TRBD1 matches 9 bases. The trim removed 4 bases at V and 4 bases at J, leaving 4 bases unmatched. The CDR3 consists of 14 residues. Germline V gives CDR1 ENHRY, CDR2 SYGVKD. The CDR3 is CAISGDRVRETQYF. The CDR3 DNA is TGTGCCATCAGTGGGGACAGGGTGAGAGAGACCCAGTACTTC.

On this clonotype: A far larger clone is a single base away, which makes a read error likely. The chain links TRBV13 to TRBJ2-3; maybe TRBD2 (5 bases). Germline V gives CDR1 PRHDT, CDR2 FYEKMQ (reference sequence). CDR3 length: 15 residues. CDR3 sequence: CASSWASPSTDTRYF. In nucleotides, the CDR3 is TGTGCCAGCAGCTGGGCCAGCCCTAGCACAGATACGCGGTATTTT.

At least ten counts were recorded for this clonotype. The chain recombines TRBV6-2 or TRBV6-3 with TRBJ2-5, with D possibly TRBD1 on 6 matching bases. The V end lost 6 bases, the J end lost 5 bases, and 19 bases lay between the germline ends. In germline, CDR1 is MNHEY, CDR2 SVGEGT. The CDR3 runs 15 residues. CDR3 amino acids: CASSWGHKVLETQYF. CDR3 DNA sequence: TGTGCCAGCAGCTGGGGACACAAGGTCCTGGAGACCCAGTACTTC.

The chain carries TRBV18 and TRBJ1-1; D may be TRBD1 (6 bases). Trimming took 2 bases from V and 1 from J, leaving 11 bases between them. This CDR3 is built from 15 residues. CDR1 is KGHSH and CDR2 is LQKENI in the germline V gene. CDR3 sequence (DNA): TGTGCCAGCTCACCAACCAGGGGACCGAACACTGAAGCTTTCTTT. Its translation: CASSPTRGPNTEAFF.

About this clonotype itself: A far larger clone differs by one base, so this is likely a read error. The V gene is TRBV6-5, the J gene TRBJ2-5; 8 bases match TRBD2. CDR1 is MNHEY and CDR2 is SVGAGI in the germline V gene. The CDR3 extends over 15 amino acids. The CDR3 nucleotides are TGTGCCAGCAGTAATTCGGGGGGGCCAGGAGAGATCCAGTACTTC. It is translated as CASSNSGGPGEIQYF.

This clonotype was observed at least ten times. This chain links TRBV6-5 with TRBJ2-5, with D perhaps TRBD1 (6 bases). The V and J ends lost 6 bases and 5 bases respectively, with 13 bases between them. The germline V gene encodes CDR1 MNHEY and CDR2 SVGAGI. The CDR3 has 13 amino acids. CDR3 protein: CASRMGAGETQYF. CDR3 nucleotide sequence: TGTGCCAGCAGGATGGGGGCCGGGGAGACCCAGTACTTC.

This clonotype was observed many times. J is TRBJ2-3 and V is TRBV19, with no clear D. Germline-derived CDR1 and CDR2 are LNHDA and SQIVND (reference sequence). The V gene lost 3 bases and the J gene lost 3 bases, with 7 bases spanning the gap. This CDR3 contains 13 residues. The CDR3 region is CASSMGWTDTQYF. Here the CDR3 DNA reads TGTGCCAGTAGTATGGGCTGGACAGATACGCAGTATTTT.

The J gene is TRBJ1-4, the V gene TRBV6-2 or TRBV6-3; TRBD1 agrees at 8 bases. This CDR3 has 17 amino acids. V was clipped by 4 bases and J by 0 bases; unmatched bases: 7. Per germline, CDR1 MNHEY and CDR2 SVGEGT. Here the CDR3 reads CASSLQGALATNEKLFF. DNA for the CDR3: TGTGCCAGCAGTTTGCAGGGGGCCTTGGCAACTAATGAAAAACTGTTTTTT.

The genes are TRBV10-3 and TRBJ1-2; 7 nucleotides match TRBD1. After removal of 8 bases from V and 5 bases from J, the junction contained 8 bases not matched to a gene. CDR1 and CDR2 from the germline V gene are ENHRY and SYGVKD. This CDR3 has 13 amino acids. CDR3 in DNA: TGTGCCATCGGGCCAGGGGGTCGGTATGGCTACACCTTC. It yields the protein CAIGPGGRYGYTF.

Turning to this clonotype: A far bigger clonotype differs at one base, so this is likely a read error. The rearrangement joins TRBV2 to TRBJ2-1, with D possibly being TRBD1 (6 bases). This CDR3 spans 15 amino acids. V dropped 6 bases and J dropped 5 bases, with 17 bases sitting between them. CDR1 is SNHLY and CDR2 is FYNNEI in the germline V gene. The CDR3 loop reads CASSLEGGFDNEQFF. CDR3 in DNA: TGTGCCAGCAGCTTGGAAGGGGGTTTCGACAATGAGCAGTTCTTC.

As to this clonotype: Given a much more abundant clone one base away, this may be a read error. J is TRBJ2-3 and V is TRBV12-5; a weak D match, TRBD2 (5 bases). Looked up from germline, CDR1 is LGHNT and CDR2 is FRNRAP. Trimming left V 1 base short and J 8 bases short, with 10 bases between. The CDR3 extends over 13 amino acids. CDR3 coding DNA: TGTGCTAGTGGTTTGGCCCGGGAAGGTACGCAGTATTTT. Translating it yields CASGLAREGTQYF.

This clonotype was seen many times. The chain is built from TRBV7-9 and TRBJ2-2, with no clear D. The V and J ends lost 4 bases and 4 bases respectively, with 4 bases between them. CDR1 is SEHNR, CDR2 FQNEAQ, per germline (reference sequence). This CDR3 is built from 12 residues. The CDR3 sequence is CASSSSTGELFF. CDR3 in DNA: TGTGCCAGCAGCTCGAGCACCGGGGAGCTGTTTTTT.

V gene TRBV2 combines with J gene TRBJ2-3; the D gene is possibly TRBD2 (6 bases). The length of the CDR3 is 17 residues. Trimming stripped 0 bases from V and 2 bases from J, with 15 bases between. Germline V CDR1 and CDR2: SNHLY, FYNNEI. This CDR3 reads CASSEAGTGGSTDTQYF. In DNA, the CDR3 is TGTGCCAGCAGTGAAGCGGGGACTGGCGGGTCCACAGATACGCAGTATTTT.